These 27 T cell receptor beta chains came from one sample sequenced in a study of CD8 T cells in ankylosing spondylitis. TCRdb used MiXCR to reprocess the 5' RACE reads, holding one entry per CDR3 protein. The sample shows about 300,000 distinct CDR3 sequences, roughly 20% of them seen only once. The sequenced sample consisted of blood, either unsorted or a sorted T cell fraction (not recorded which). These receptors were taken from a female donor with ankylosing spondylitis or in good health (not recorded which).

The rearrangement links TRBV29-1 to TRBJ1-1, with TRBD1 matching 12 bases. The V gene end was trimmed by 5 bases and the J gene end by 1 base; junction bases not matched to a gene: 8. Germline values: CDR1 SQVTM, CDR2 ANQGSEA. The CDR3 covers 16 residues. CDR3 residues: CSVQGDRGRWNTEAFF. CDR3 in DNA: TGCAGCGTTCAGGGGGACAGGGGGCGGTGGAACACTGAAGCTTTCTTT. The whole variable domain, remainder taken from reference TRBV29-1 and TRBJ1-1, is SAVISQKPSRDICQRGTSLTIQCQVDSQVTMMFWYRQQPGQSLTLIATANQGSEATYESGFVIDKFPISRPNLTFSTLTVSNMSPEDSSIYLCSVQGDRGRWNTEAFFGQGTRLTVV.

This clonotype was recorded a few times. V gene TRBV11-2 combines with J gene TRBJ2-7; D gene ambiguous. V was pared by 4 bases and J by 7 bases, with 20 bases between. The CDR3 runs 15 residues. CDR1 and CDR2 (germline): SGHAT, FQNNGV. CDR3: CASSSSQTAPPEQYF. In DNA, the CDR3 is TGTGCCAGCAGCTCCTCCCAGACCGCCCCGCCGGAGCAGTACTTC.

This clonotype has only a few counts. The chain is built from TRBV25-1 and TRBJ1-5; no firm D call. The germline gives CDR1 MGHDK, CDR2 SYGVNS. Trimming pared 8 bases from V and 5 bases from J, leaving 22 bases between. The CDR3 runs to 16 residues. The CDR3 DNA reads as TGTGCCAGCCAAGTGGGGTCGAGGCCAAAGGATCAGCCCCAGCATTTT. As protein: CASQVGSRPKDQPQHF. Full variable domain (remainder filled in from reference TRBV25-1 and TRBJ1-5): EADIYQTPRYLVIGTGKKITLECSQTMGHDKMYWYQQDPGMELHLIHYSYGVNSTEKGDLSSESTVSRIRTEHFPLTLESARPSHTSQYLCASQVGSRPKDQPQHFGDGTRLSIL.

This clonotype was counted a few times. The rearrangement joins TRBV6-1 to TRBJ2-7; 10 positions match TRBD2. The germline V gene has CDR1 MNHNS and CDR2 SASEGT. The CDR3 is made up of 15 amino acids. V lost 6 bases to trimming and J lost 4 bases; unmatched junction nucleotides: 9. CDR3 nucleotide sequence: TGTGCCAGCAGGGATCCGGGACTAGCGAAATACGAGCAGTACTTC. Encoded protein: CASRDPGLAKYEQYF.

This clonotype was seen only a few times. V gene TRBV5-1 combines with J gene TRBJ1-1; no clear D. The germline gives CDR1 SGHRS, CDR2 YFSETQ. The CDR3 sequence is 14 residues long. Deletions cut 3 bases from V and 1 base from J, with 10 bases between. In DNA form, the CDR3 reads TGCGCCAGCAGCTGGTCTGCGACGAACACTGAAGCTTTCTTT. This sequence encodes CASSWSATNTEAFF.

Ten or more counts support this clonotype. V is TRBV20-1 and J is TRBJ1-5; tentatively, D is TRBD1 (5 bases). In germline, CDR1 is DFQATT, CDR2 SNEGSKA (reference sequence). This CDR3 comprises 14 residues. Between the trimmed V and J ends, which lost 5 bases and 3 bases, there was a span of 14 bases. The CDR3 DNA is TGCAGTGCTCCACATGGGACGGTCAATCAGCCCCAGCATTTT. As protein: CSAPHGTVNQPQHF.

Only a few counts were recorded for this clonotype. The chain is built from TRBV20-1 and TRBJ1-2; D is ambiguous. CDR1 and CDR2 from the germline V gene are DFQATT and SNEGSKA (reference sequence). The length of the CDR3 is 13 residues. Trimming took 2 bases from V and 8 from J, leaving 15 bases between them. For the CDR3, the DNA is TGCAGTGCTAGAAACGACGTAGGGAGCGGCTACACCTTC. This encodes CSARNDVGSGYTF.

CDR3 sequence (DNA): TGCAGTGTTCCGGGACAGGGGCTTTCCGAGCAGTACTTC. This translates into CSVPGQGLSEQYF. The chain links TRBV20-1 to TRBJ2-7, with TRBD1 matching 10 bases. J was trimmed by 6 bases and V by 7 bases; bases with no gene match: 9. Germline assignment: CDR1 DFQATT and CDR2 SNEGSKA (reference sequence). The CDR3 totals 13 residues.

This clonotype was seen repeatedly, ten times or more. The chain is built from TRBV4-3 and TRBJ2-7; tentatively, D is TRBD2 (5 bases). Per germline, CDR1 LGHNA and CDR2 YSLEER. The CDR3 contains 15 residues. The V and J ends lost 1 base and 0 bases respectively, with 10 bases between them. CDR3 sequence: CASSQGAGISYEQYF. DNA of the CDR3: TGCGCCAGCAGCCAAGGGGCCGGGATCTCCTACGAGCAGTACTTC.

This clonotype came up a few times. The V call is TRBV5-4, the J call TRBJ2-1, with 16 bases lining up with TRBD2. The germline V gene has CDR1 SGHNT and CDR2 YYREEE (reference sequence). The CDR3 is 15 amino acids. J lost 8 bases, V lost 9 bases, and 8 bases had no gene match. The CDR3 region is CAITRGLAGGDEQFF. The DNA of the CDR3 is TGTGCCATTACCAGGGGACTAGCGGGAGGGGATGAGCAGTTCTTC. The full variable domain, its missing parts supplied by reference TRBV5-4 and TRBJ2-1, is ETGVTQSPTHLIKTRGQQVTLRCSSQSGHNTVSWYQQALGQGPQFIFQYYREEENGRGNFPPRFSGLQFPNYSSELNVNALELDDSALYLCAITRGLAGGDEQFFGPGTRLTVL.

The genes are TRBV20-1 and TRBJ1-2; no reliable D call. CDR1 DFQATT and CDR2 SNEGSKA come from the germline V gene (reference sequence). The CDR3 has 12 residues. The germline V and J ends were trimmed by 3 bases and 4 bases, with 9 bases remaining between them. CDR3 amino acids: CSASAALYGYTF. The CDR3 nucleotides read TGCAGTGCTAGTGCAGCTCTCTATGGCTACACCTTC.

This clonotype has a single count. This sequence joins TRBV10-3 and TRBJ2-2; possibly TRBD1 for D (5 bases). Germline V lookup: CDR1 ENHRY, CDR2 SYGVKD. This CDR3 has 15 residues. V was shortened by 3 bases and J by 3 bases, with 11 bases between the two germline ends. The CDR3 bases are TGTGCCATCAGTGAACAGGACCCTCACACCGGGGAGCTGTTTTTT. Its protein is CAISEQDPHTGELFF.

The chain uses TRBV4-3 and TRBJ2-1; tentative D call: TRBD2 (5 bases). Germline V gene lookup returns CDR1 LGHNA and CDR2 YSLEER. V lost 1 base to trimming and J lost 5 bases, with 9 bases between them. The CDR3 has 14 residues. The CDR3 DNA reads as TGCGCCAGCAGCCAAGGAGGGTACGACAATGAGCAGTTCTTC. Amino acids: CASSQGGYDNEQFF.

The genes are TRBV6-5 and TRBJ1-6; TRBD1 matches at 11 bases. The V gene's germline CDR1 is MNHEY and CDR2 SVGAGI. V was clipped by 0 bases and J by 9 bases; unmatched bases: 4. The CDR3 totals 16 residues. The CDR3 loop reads CASSYSRGTGGSPLHF. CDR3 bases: TGTGCCAGCAGTTACTCGAGAGGGACAGGGGGTTCACCCCTCCACTTT.

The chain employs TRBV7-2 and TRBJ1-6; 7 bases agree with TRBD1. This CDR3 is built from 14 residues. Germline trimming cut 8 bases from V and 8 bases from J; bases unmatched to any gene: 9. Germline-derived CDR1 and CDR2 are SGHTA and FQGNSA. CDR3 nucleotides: TGTGCCAGCCGCACAGGGGTCTTCGATTCACCCCTCCACTTT. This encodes CASRTGVFDSPLHF.

CDR3 protein: CAWSGKQGYYNEQFF. The CDR3 DNA sequence: TGTGCCTGGAGTGGAAAGCAGGGGTATTACAATGAGCAGTTCTTC. The chain recombines TRBV30 with TRBJ2-1, with a weak D call TRBD1 (6 bases). V was clipped by 1 base and J by 4 bases, with 14 bases between them. Germline V lookup: CDR1 GTSNPN, CDR2 SVGIG (reference sequence). The CDR3 has 15 amino acids.

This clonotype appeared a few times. The CDR3 DNA is TGCGCCAGCAGCTTGTCGGGCGGGAGAGGTCGGGAGCAGTACTTC. Encoded protein: CASSLSGGRGREQYF. This chain joins TRBV5-1 and TRBJ2-7, with 7 nucleotides matching TRBD2. The junction had 11 bases not matched to a gene; V was cut back by 1 base and J by 7 bases. This CDR3 region has 15 residues. Germline V lookup: CDR1 SGHRS, CDR2 YFSETQ.

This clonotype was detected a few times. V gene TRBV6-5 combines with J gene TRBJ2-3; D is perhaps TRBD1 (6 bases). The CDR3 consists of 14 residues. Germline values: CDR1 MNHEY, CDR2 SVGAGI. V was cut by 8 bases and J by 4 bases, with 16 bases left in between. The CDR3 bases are TGTGCCAGCGTTACAGGGACCCCTCCAGATACGCAGTATTTT. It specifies CASVTGTPPDTQYF.

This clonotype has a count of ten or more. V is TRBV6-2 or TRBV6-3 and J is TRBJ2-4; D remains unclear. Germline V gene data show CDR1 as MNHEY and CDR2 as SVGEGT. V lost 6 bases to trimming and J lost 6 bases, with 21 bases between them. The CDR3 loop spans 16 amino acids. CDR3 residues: CASSLSDRVRRNIQYF. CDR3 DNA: TGTGCCAGCAGCCTTTCGGACCGCGTTAGGAGAAACATTCAGTACTTC.

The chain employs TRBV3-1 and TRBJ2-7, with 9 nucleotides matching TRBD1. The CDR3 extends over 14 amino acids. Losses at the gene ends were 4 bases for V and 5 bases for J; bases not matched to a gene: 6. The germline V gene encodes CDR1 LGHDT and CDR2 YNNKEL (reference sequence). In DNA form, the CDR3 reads TGTGCCAGCAGCCTCTCCCGGACAGGGGACGAGCAGTACTTC. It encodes CASSLSRTGDEQYF.

CDR3 nucleotide sequence: TGCGCCAGCAGCTTGGCCGTGGGGGGCAATGTGGCTTTCTTT. It specifies CASSLAVGGNVAFF. The chain carries TRBV5-1 and TRBJ1-1; tentatively, D is TRBD1 (6 bases). The CDR3 runs to 14 residues. From germline, CDR1 is SGHRS and CDR2 YFSETQ. V was trimmed by 0 bases and J by 11 bases, leaving 17 bases between them. Using reference TRBV5-1 and TRBJ1-1 for the parts outside the CDR3, the full variable domain is KAGVTQTPRYLIKTRGQQVTLSCSPISGHRSVSWYQQTPGQGLQFLFEYFSETQRNKGNFPGRFSGRQFSNSRSEMNVSTLELGDSALYLCASSLAVGGNVAFFGQGTRLTVV.

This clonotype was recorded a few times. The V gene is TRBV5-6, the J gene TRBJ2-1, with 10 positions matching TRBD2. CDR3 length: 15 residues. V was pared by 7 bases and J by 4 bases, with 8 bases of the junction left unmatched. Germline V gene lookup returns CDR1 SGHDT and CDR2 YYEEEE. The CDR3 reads CASGVSGRMYNEQFF. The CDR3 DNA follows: TGTGCCAGCGGGGTTAGCGGGAGGATGTACAATGAGCAGTTCTTC.

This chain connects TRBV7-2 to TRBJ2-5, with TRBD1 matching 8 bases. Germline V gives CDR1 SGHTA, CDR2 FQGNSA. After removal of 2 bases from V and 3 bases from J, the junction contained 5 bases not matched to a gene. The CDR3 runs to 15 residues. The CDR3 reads CASSLNQGAKETQYF. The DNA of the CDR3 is TGTGCCAGCAGCTTAAATCAGGGGGCTAAAGAGACCCAGTACTTC.

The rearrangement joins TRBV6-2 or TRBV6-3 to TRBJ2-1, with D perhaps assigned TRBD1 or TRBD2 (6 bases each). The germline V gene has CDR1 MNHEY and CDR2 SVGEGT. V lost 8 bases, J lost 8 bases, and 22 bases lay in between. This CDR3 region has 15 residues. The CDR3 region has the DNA TGTGCCAGCGGGTTCGCGGGGACATTTGCCCATGAGCAGTTCTTC. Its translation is CASGFAGTFAHEQFF.

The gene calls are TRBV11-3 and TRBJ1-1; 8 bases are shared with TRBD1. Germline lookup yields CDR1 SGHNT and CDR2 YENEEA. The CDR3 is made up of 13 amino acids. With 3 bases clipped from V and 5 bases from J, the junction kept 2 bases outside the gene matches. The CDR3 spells CASSLDRETEAFF. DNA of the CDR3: TGTGCCAGCAGCTTGGACAGGGAGACTGAAGCTTTCTTT.

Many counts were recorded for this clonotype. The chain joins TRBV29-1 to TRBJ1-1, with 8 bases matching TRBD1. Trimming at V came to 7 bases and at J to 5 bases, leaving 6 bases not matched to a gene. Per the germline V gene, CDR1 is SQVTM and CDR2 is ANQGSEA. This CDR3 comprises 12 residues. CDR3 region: CSAGQGTTEAFF. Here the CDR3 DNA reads TGCAGCGCCGGACAGGGAACGACTGAAGCTTTCTTT.

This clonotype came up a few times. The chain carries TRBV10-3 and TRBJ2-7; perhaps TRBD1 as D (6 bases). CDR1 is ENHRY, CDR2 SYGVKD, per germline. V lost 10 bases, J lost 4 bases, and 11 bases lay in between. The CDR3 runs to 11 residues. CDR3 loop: CATGQPYEQYF. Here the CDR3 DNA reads TGTGCCACCGGACAGCCTTACGAGCAGTACTTC.